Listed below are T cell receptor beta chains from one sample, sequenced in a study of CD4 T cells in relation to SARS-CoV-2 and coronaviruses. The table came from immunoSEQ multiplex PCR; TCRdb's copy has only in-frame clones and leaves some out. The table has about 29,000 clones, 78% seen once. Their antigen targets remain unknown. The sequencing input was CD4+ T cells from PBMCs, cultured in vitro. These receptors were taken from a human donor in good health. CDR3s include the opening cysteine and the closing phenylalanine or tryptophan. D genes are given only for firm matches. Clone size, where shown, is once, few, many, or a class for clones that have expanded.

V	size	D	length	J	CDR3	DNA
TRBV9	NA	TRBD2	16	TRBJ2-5	CASSVGVGGKQETQYF	TGTGCCAGCAGCGTAGGGGTCGGGGGGAAACAAGAGACCCAGTACTTC
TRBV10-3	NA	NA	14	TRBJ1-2	CAISESNLNYGYTF	TGTGCCATCAGTGAGTCCAACCTTAACTATGGCTACACCTTC
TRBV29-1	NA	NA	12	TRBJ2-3	CSVDSSTDTQYF	TGCAGCGTTGACTCTAGCACAGATACGCAGTATTTT
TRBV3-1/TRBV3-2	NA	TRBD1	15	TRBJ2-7	CASSQAWQGAYEQYF	TGTGCCAGCAGCCAAGCGTGGCAGGGGGCCTACGAGCAGTACTTC
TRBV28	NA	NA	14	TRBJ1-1	CASSRVVGVTEAFF	TGTGCCAGCAGCCGGGTTGTGGGGGTCACTGAAGCTTTCTTT
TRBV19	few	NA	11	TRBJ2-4	CASSSGHIQYF	TGTGCCAGTAGTTCCGGGCACATTCAGTACTTC
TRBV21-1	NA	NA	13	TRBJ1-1	CASNTDRFTEAFF	TGTGCCAGCAATACGGACAGGTTTACTGAAGCTTTCTTT
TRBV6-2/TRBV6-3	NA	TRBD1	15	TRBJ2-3	CASSRDRGRTDTQYF	TGTGCCAGCAGTAGGGACAGGGGGAGGACAGATACGCAGTATTTT
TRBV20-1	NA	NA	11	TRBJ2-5	CSARVGETQYF	TGCAGTGCTAGAGTGGGAGAGACCCAGTACTTC
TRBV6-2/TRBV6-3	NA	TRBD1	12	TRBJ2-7	CASSRGQAEQYF	TGTGCCAGCAGCAGGGGACAGGCCGAGCAGTACTTC
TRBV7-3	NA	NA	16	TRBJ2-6	CASSRTYGVGANVLTF	TGTGCCAGCAGCCGGACGTATGGGGTCGGGGCCAACGTCCTGACTTTC
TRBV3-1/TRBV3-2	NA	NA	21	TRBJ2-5	CASSQDGMVGWASGLGETQYF	TGTGCCAGCAGCCAAGATGGAATGGTGGGCTGGGCTTCGGGTCTAGGAGAGACCCAGTACTTC
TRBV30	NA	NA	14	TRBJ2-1	CASVARSSYNEQFF	TGTGCCTCTGTAGCCCGTAGCTCCTACAATGAGCAGTTCTTC
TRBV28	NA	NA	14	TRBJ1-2	CASSLLRANYGYTF	TGTGCCAGCAGTTTACTCAGGGCGAACTATGGCTACACCTTC
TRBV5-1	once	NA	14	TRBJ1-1	CASRAGTPGTEAFF	TGCGCCAGCAGGGCCGGGACCCCCGGCACTGAAGCTTTCTTT
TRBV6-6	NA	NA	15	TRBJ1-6	CASSYGTRGNSPLHF	TGTGCCAGCAGTTACGGGACAAGGGGTAATTCACCCCTCCACTTT
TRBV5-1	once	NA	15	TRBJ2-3	CASSLEGRGTDTQYF	TGCGCCAGCAGCTTGGAGGGGCGGGGCACAGATACGCAGTATTTT
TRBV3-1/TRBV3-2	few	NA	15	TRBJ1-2	CASSQVFGTPYGYTF	TGTGCCAGCAGCCAAGTATTCGGCACCCCTTATGGCTACACCTTC
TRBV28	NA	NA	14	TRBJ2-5	CASSFQGGQETQYF	TGTGCCAGCAGTTTCCAGGGGGGGCAAGAGACCCAGTACTTC
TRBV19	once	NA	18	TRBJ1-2	CASSIQLARLEPNYGYTF	TGTGCCAGTAGTATCCAACTGGCCAGACTTGAACCTAACTATGGCTACACCTTC
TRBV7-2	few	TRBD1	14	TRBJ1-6	CASSRTGLDSPLHF	TGTGCCAGCAGCAGGACAGGGTTGGATTCACCCCTCCACTTT
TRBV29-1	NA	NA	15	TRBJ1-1	CSVEVLGELNTEAFF	TGCAGCGTTGAAGTCTTGGGCGAATTGAACACTGAAGCTTTCTTT
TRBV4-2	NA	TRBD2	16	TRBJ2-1	CASSQGSGGGYNEQFF	TGTGCCAGCAGCCAAGGGTCGGGAGGGGGCTACAATGAGCAGTTCTTC
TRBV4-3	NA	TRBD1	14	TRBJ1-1	CASSQQGAGAEAFF	TGCGCCAGCAGCCAACAGGGGGCGGGCGCTGAAGCTTTCTTT
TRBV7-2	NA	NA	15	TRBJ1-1	CASSPPGGLGTEAFF	TGTGCCAGCAGCCCCCCCGGGGGGCTTGGCACTGAAGCTTTCTTT
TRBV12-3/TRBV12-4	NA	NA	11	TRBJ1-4	CASTITGELFF	TGTGCCAGCACCATCACTGGGGAACTGTTTTTT
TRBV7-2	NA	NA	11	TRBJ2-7	CASSTSATQYF	TGTGCCAGCAGCACGAGCGCGACGCAGTACTTC
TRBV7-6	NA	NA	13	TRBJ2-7	CASSLAHPYEQYF	TGTGCCAGCAGCTTAGCGCACCCCTACGAGCAGTACTTC
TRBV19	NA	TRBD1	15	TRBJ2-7	CASSIWTGASYEQYF	TGTGCCAGTAGTATATGGACAGGGGCCTCCTACGAGCAGTACTTC
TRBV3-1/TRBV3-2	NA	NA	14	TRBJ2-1	CASSQGLPTEGQFF	TGTGCCAGCAGCCAAGGTCTACCCACTGAGGGGCAGTTCTTC
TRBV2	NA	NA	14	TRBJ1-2	CASRETGGLQGYTF	TGTGCCAGCAGGGAGACGGGGGGGCTACAGGGCTACACCTTC
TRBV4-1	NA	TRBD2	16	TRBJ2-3	CASRPETSGSSDTQYF	TGCGCCAGCAGACCTGAGACTAGCGGGAGTTCAGATACGCAGTATTTT
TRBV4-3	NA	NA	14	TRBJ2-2	CASSQGGIPGELFF	TGCGCCAGCAGCCAAGGAGGGATTCCCGGGGAGCTGTTTTTT
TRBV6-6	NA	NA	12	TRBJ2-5	CATNMRPQAQYF	TGTGCCACAAACATGCGGCCCCAGGCCCAGTACTTC
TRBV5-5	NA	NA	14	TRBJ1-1	CASRQVGRATEAFF	TGTGCCAGCAGACAGGTAGGCCGTGCCACTGAAGCTTTCTTT
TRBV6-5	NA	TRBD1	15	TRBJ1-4	CASSFPTGLSEKLFF	TGTGCCAGCAGTTTCCCGACAGGGCTCAGTGAAAAACTGTTTTTT
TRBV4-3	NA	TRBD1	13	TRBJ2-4	CASSQDRGPIQYF	TGCGCCAGCAGCCAAGACAGGGGGCCCATTCAGTACTTC
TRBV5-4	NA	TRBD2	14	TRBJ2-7	CASSLGLPGGEQYF	TGTGCCAGCAGCCTGGGACTCCCGGGGGGCGAGCAGTACTTC
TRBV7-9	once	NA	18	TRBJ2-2	CASSFDLGRRKGTGELFF	TGTGCCAGCAGCTTCGACCTGGGACGAAGAAAGGGCACCGGGGAGCTGTTTTTT
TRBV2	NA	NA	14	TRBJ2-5	CASRITGRQETQYF	TGTGCCAGCAGAATAACAGGGCGCCAAGAGACCCAGTACTTC
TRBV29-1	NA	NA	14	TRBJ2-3	CSVDSGANTDTQYF	TGCAGCGTTGATTCGGGGGCCAACACAGATACGCAGTATTTT
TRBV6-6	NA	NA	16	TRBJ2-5	CASSRTGGRVEETQYF	TGTGCCAGCAGTCGAACAGGCGGACGGGTTGAAGAGACCCAGTACTTC
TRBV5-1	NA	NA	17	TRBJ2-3	CASSLVGRGGSTDTQYF	TGCGCCAGCAGCTTGGTCGGGAGAGGAGGGAGCACAGATACGCAGTATTTT
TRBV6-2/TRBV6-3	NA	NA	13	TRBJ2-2	CASSWANTGELFF	TGTGCCAGCAGTTGGGCAAACACCGGGGAGCTGTTTTTT
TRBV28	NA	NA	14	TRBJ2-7	CASRRIGAASSLYF	TGTGCCAGCAGGAGAATAGGGGCCGCGTCGAGCTTGTACTTC
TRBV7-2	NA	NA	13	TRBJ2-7	CASSLGRSSEQYF	TGTGCCAGCAGCTTAGGTCGATCGTCCGAGCAGTACTTC
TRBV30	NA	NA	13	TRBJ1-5	CAWGRDGVQPQHF	TGTGCCTGGGGCAGGGATGGTGTGCAGCCCCAGCATTTT
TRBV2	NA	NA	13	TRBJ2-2	CASSGGATGELFF	TGTGCCAGCAGTGGGGGCGCCACCGGGGAGCTGTTTTTT
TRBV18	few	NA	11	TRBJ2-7	CASSTGNEQYF	TGTGCCAGCTCAACCGGAAACGAGCAGTACTTC